The entry below describes one T cell receptor beta chain. Its specificity is not known. MiXCR, applied by TCRdb to the reads, yields one record per CDR3 protein. The data show around 800,000 distinct CDR3 sequences, approximately 32% seen once. This entry belongs to a study of T cell repertoires in cytomegalovirus infection. Whole-study findings and limits: Dominating the ex vivo response were HLA-C-restricted CMV-specific TCR beta clonotypes. Pooled public TCR beta family frequency picked out CMV carriers with the relevant HLA.

The length of the CDR3 is 14 residues. The V gene lost 0 bases and the J gene lost 4 bases, with 8 bases spanning the gap. Germline CDR1 and CDR2: KGHDR and SFDVKD. The receptor was derived from a human donor in good health (CMV status not recorded). Some clones in this sample may be carry-over from other donors' samples. The sample here was cultured CD8+ T cells from PBMCs, taken from culture after CMV antigen stimulation. This chain connects TRBV24-1 to TRBJ2-5; no reliable D call. The CDR3 loop reads CATSDLQARETQYF. DNA of the CDR3: TGTGCCACCAGTGATTTGCAGGCCCGAGAGACCCAGTACTTC.